The T cell receptor (beta chain) under discussion was sequenced for a study of molecular identifiers for immune sequencing clone quantification. Germline V gives CDR1 DFQATT, CDR2 SNEGSKA (reference sequence). The CDR3 consists of 11 residues. V lost 6 bases to trimming and J lost 6 bases; unmatched junction nucleotides: 5. One entry per CDR3 protein, called by TCRdb with MiXCR from the PCR reads. The data hold some 66,000 distinct CDR3 sequences, with 15% to 20% observed a single time. This clonotype was recorded many times. The chain has TRBV20-1 and TRBJ2-7, with 7 bases identical to TRBD1. The sequence was collected from a human donor in good health. Some libraries in this study had Jurkat cell RNA spiked in. Input material: naive CD8+ T cells from blood, with Jurkat cell RNA spiked in. As to subset: FACS-sorted CD8+CD4-CCR7+CD45RA+ naive T cells. CDR3 nucleotides: TGCAGTGCGTGGGACAGAGGCGAGCAGTACTTC. It translates to CSAWDRGEQYF.